This TCR beta chain was sequenced during a study of PD-L1 blockade in urothelial cancer. Study as a whole: It was at 3 weeks (second dose) and 6 weeks after treatment start that blood was analyzed. The study recovered a median of 141,255 T cells per blood sample.

This table comes from immunoSEQ multiplex PCR, and its TCRdb copy is limited to in-frame clones, with some not included. The profile shows 50,000 to 75,000 clones, approximately 78% of them singletons. The CDR3 sequence is 16 residues long. Trimming stripped 4 bases from V and 0 bases from J, with 13 bases between. The germline CDR1 and CDR2 sequences are SGHVS and FNYEAQ. This clone was counted many times. Regarding time point: pretreatment peripheral blood. The genes are TRBV7-6 and TRBJ1-5; D unclear. Source: PBMCs, taken around atezolizumab (anti-PD-L1) treatment. The source is a man aged 65-85 years with urothelial cancer. CDR3 in DNA: TGTGCCAGCAGCTCCTATATAGGGAGTAGCAATCAGCCCCAGCATTTT. It specifies CASSSYIGSSNQPQHF.